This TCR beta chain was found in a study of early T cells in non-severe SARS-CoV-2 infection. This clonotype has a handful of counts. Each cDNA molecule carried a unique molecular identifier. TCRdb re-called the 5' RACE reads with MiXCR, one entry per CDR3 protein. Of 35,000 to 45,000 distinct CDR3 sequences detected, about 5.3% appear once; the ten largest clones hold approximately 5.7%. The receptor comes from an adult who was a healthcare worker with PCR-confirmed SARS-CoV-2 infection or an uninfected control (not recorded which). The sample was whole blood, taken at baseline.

The CDR3 DNA reads TGTGCCAGCAGTTACGGAAGGACAATCCCCCCCCTCTCGCACTATGGCTACACCTTC. As protein: CASSYGRTIPPLSHYGYTF. The genes are TRBV6-5 and TRBJ1-2, with D perhaps matching TRBD1 (5 bases). V was pared by 2 bases and J by 3 bases, with 25 bases between. CDR1 is MNHEY, CDR2 SVGAGI, per germline. This CDR3 has 19 amino acids.